A selection of T cell receptor beta chains follows, all from one sample in a study of CD8 T cells in Susac syndrome. TCRdb ran MiXCR on the immunoSEQ multiplex PCR reads and lists one entry per CDR3 protein. The sample lists about 140,000 distinct CDR3 sequences, approximately 95% occurring once. The sequenced sample was CD4+ T cells from PBMCs. These receptors came from a human donor with Susac syndrome. The CDR3 runs from the conserved cysteine through the conserved F or W. Fields, in order: clone size, V gene, D gene, J gene, CDR3 protein, CDR3 DNA. D genes are given only for firm matches. Size values are once, few and many counts, or a class for expanded clones, and some rows have none.

NA	TRBV30	NA	TRBJ2-3	CAWSTRAGKGTQYF	TGTGCCTGGAGTACTAGGGCGGGAAAGGGTACGCAGTATTTT
NA	TRBV29-1	NA	TRBJ1-5	CSVEIGGQPQHF	TGCAGCGTTGAAATCGGGGGCCAGCCCCAGCATTTT
once	TRBV11-1	NA	TRBJ2-1	CASSRRDNSYNEQFF	TGTGCCAGCAGTCGCAGGGACAATTCCTACAATGAGCAGTTCTTC
NA	TRBV2	NA	TRBJ1-1	CASSTAERTEAFF	TGTGCCAGCAGTACAGCGGAGCGCACTGAAGCTTTCTTT
once	TRBV14	TRBD1	TRBJ1-2	CASSQDLRAGGNYGYTF	TGTGCCAGCAGCCAAGATCTCAGGGCAGGGGGAAACTATGGCTACACCTTC
NA	TRBV14	TRBD1	TRBJ1-1	CASSRDRGRGTEAFF	TGTGCCAGCAGCCGGGACAGGGGGCGAGGGACTGAAGCTTTCTTT
NA	TRBV20-1	NA	TRBJ1-1	CSARGGHLTEAFF	TGCAGTGCTAGAGGCGGACATCTGACTGAAGCTTTCTTT
NA	TRBV27	NA	TRBJ1-2	CASSLAFNYGYTF	TGTGCCAGCAGTTTGGCTTTCAACTATGGCTACACCTTC
NA	TRBV19	NA	TRBJ1-6	CASSTTRQVNSPLHF	TGTGCCAGTAGTACCACCCGACAGGTCAATTCACCCCTCCACTTT
NA	TRBV29-1	TRBD2	TRBJ2-1	CSVLLANNEQFF	TGCAGCGTTCTACTAGCGAACAATGAGCAGTTCTTC
few	TRBV5-4	NA	TRBJ1-1	CASSQNTEAFF	TGTGCCAGCAGCCAGAACACTGAAGCTTTCTTT
NA	TRBV20-1	TRBD2	TRBJ2-3	CSARNQLAGGSSTDTQYF	TGCAGTGCTAGAAACCAACTAGCGGGAGGGTCAAGCACAGATACGCAGTATTTT